Reported below is one TCR beta chain. Its antigen remains undetermined. Per-base qualities were not stored, and no clone one base away is much larger. The source of the sample is a study of graft-versus-host responses after intestinal transplantation (dated by TCRdb to the early 2020s). With regard to the full study: The transplants that recipients received were multivisceral, liver-intestinal, or isolated intestinal. Every recipient was given anti-thymocyte globulin induction, then maintenance tacrolimus and steroids for around three years. Bulk TCR-beta CDR3 sequencing was used to track graft-versus-host and host-versus-graft alloreactive T cell clones in the graft, circulation and bone marrow after intestinal transplantation. To identify alloreactive clones, pre-transplant mixed lymphocyte reaction products were sequenced and then compared with unstimulated pre-transplant donor and recipient T cells. A cohort of 24 intestinal transplant recipients, including one retransplant, was enrolled, and a few patients lacking pretransplant specimens were excluded. Donor T cell macrochimerism was defined as a peak of at least 4% donor T cells among recipient peripheral blood mononuclear cells. Rather than going through the commercial service, samples from three later patients were sequenced in-house on an Illumina MiSeq and processed with MiXCR.

What the study reported, not specific to this receptor: The relatively low number and heterogeneity of intestinal transplant patients limited the conclusions. In patients with donor T cell macrochimerism, the allografts had high GvH to HvG T cell clonal ratios. Early after transplant, peak levels of circulating GvH clones were found to be associated with declines in HvG clones. GvH clones were detected in recipient bone marrow, and some appeared earlier in ileal mucosa or blood, consistent with an intestinal mucosal origin.

The library was made by the immunoSEQ multiplex PCR assay. In most patients, genomic DNA was isolated using the Qiagen DNeasy Blood and Tissue Kit and sent frozen to Adaptive Biotechnologies for TCR sequencing. Adaptive Biotechnologies carried out high-throughput TCR-beta CDR3 sequencing of genomic DNA for most patients. In the authors' own workflow: Adaptive's ImmunoSEQ software supplied the TCR sequencing data for roughly 17 patients, while MiXCR and VDJtools were used to process three other patients. To correct CD4 versus CD8 sorting errors, sequences present in both subsets at a frequency ratio below 5:1 were removed. Because the origin of CDR3 nucleotide sequences shared between donor and recipient could not be assigned, those sequences were removed. To be classed as alloreactive, a clone needed at least 2-fold expansion over unstimulated cells and a minimum CFSE-low frequency of 0.002% (template counts) or 0.001% (read counts). Clones were considered mappable if detected in sequenced pre-transplant spleen, lymph node, or MLR CFSE-low populations of the donor or recipient. The cumulative frequency of alloreactive clones was calculated as a percentage of all sequences, weighted by copy number. TCRdb mirrors the immuneACCESS table, restricted to in-frame sequences. Some clones are absent from its copies; in checked studies, under half trace to an unresolved V gene, and the reason for the others is unknown. V and J calls and clone size come straight from that table; D and trimming were deduced from the DNA. The sample yields around 99,000 clones; under 95% were counted once. Of the sample, approximately 2% is held by the ten largest clones.

This specimen's time point label, interpreted: cells obtained before transplantation from donor or recipient. CD3+CD4+ and CD3+CD8+ populations were FACS-sorted from unstimulated pre-transplant donor and recipient cells taken from spleen or lymph nodes. The CDR1 and CDR2 encoded by the germline V gene are SGHAT and FQNNGV. From its cysteine to its phenylalanine, the CDR3 spans 13 amino acids. Only the CDR3 part of the read is kept: 39 bases, read in frame from the first base. Trimming costs V 5 bases and J 6 bases, and their ends lie 13 bases apart. This material consisted of unstimulated CD8+ T cells sorted from spleen or lymph node cells, taken before intestinal transplant. This TCR derives from a human donor who received an intestinal transplant. The V gene is TRBV11-2 and the J gene is TRBJ1-1, and possibly TRBD1, on 5 matching bases. At the DNA level, the sequence is TGTGCCAGCAGCGTCGGAGGGGACCCTGAAGCTTTCTTT. Its amino acids are CASSVGGDPEAFF.